This paragraph covers one T cell receptor beta chain sequence. This sample was taken from a study of blood T cell repertoires in COVID-19. Study summary: T cells, B-cell-depleted T cells, or PBMCs supplied cDNA or gDNA.

Germline CDR1 MNHEY, CDR2 SMNVEV (reference sequence). The CDR3 totals 15 residues. Between the trimmed V and J ends, which lost 1 base and 7 bases, there was a span of 11 bases. Produced via immunoSEQ multiplex PCR; TCRdb's table is partial and in-frame only. Here the sample spans 150,000 or so clones, roughly 87% being singletons. This study enrolled people aged roughly 18 to 89 from around 26 US geographic areas. Clinical histories supplied by participants themselves formed the basis of cohort assignment. The receptor was isolated from a woman in her forties or fifties who had recovered from COVID-19. The chain joins TRBV27 to TRBJ1-6, with a weak D call TRBD1 (5 bases). What was sequenced was PBMCs or T cells enriched from blood (not recorded which). The CDR3 bases are TGTGCCAGCAGTTTATACCGGGGGGAGAATTCACCCCTCCACTTT. This encodes CASSLYRGENSPLHF.